This T cell receptor (beta chain) was observed in a study of T cell changes during pregnancy in multiple sclerosis. Repertoires were generated with immunoSEQ multiplex PCR, while TCRdb's copy carries only in-frame clones and drops some. This sample carries roughly 40,000 clones, nearly 90% of them seen once, and the ten largest clones take approximately 4%. The source was CD8+ T cells from peripheral blood mononuclear cells, collected in the first trimester of pregnancy. The sequence was collected from a female donor with multiple sclerosis, enrolled in a pregnancy study.

The CDR3 region is CASSLLGQALYEQYF. For the CDR3, the DNA is TGTGCCAGCAGCTTACTTGGACAGGCCCTCTACGAGCAGTACTTC. This sequence joins TRBV7-2 and TRBJ2-7, with 7 bases lining up with TRBD1. The V gene's germline CDR1 is SGHTA and CDR2 FQGNSA. The CDR3 consists of 15 residues. Losses at the gene ends were 2 bases for V and 3 bases for J; bases not matched to a gene: 7.